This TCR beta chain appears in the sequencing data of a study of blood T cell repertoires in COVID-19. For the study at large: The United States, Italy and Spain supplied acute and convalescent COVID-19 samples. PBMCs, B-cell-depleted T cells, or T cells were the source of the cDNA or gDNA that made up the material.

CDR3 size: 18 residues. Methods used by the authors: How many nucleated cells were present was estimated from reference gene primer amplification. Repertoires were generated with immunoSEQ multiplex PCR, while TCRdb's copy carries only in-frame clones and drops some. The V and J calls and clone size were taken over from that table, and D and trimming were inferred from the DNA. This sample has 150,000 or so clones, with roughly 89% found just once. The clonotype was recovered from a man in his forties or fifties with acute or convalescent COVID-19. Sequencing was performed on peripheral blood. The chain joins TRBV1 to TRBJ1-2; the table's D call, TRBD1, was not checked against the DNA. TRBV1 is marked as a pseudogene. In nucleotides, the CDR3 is TGCACCAGCAGCCAGGCAGCCGATGGGGACATTCGGTGGGGTGGCTACACCTTC. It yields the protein CTSSQAADGDIRWGGYTF.